A selection of T cell receptor beta chains follows, all from one sample in a study of vaccination and CD4 T cells after COVID-19. TCRdb recomputed calls from the PCR reads with MiXCR, one row per CDR3 protein. The sample has about 11,000 distinct CDR3 sequences; less than 55% are singletons. Their target antigens are unknown. Sequencing input: CD4+ T cells from blood, cultured in vitro. These receptors were taken from a human donor who had recovered from COVID-19. Both conserved end residues are part of each CDR3. The order of the fields is J gene, V gene, clone size, D gene, CDR3 protein, CDR3 DNA. A D gene is named only where the DNA matches it firmly. Part of the rows lack a size; the others show once, few, many or a class for expanded clones.

>TRBJ1-2|TRBV27|few|.
CASSLSRSYGYTF
TGTGCCAGCAGTTTATCCAGGTCTTATGGCTACACCTTC
>TRBJ2-1|TRBV6-2/TRBV6-3|.|TRBD2
CASSYDNRGLASSWFF
TGTGCCAGCAGTTACGATAATCGGGGACTAGCGTCATCGTGGTTCTTC
>TRBJ1-2|TRBV27|.|TRBD1
CASSFSTGVHGYTF
TGTGCCAGCAGTTTTTCCACAGGGGTCCATGGCTACACCTTC
>TRBJ2-5|TRBV5-1|.|TRBD2
CASSPSGGGETQYF
TGCGCCAGCAGCCCGTCTGGGGGGGGAGAGACCCAGTACTTC
>TRBJ2-1|TRBV6-1|few|TRBD1
CASSEGQLGYNEQFF
TGTGCCAGCAGTGAGGGACAGCTCGGATACAATGAGCAGTTCTTC
>TRBJ1-2|TRBV19|once|.
CASTLWGSHYGYTF
TGTGCCAGTACCTTGTGGGGGTCACACTATGGCTACACCTTC
>TRBJ1-2|TRBV12-3/TRBV12-4|.|.
CASSFGQGGYGYTF
TGTGCCAGCAGTTTTGGGCAGGGAGGCTATGGCTACACCTTC
>TRBJ1-5|TRBV15|once|TRBD1
CATSRDGQGFQPQHF
TGTGCCACCAGCAGAGACGGACAGGGTTTTCAGCCCCAGCATTTT
>TRBJ2-7|TRBV27|medium-sized|TRBD2
CASSPRSGSDEQYF
TGTGCCAGCAGCCCCCGTAGCGGGAGCGACGAGCAGTACTTC
>TRBJ1-1|TRBV7-2|.|.
CASSFIRGFGEAFF
TGTGCCAGCAGCTTTATTAGAGGGTTTGGGGAAGCTTTCTTT
>TRBJ1-2|TRBV6-1|.|.
CASSESWDYGYTF
TGTGCCAGCAGTGAATCCTGGGACTATGGCTACACCTTC
>TRBJ1-2|TRBV5-1|.|TRBD1
CASGSGTDHYGYTF
TGCGCCAGCGGATCCGGGACAGACCACTATGGCTACACCTTC
>TRBJ2-5|TRBV5-5|few|.
CASSLRDRETQYF
TGTGCCAGCAGCTTGAGGGACCGGGAGACCCAGTACTTC
>TRBJ2-3|TRBV20-1|few|.
CSAGRLVPGSTQYF
TGCAGTGCTGGAAGACTAGTGCCCGGGTCTACGCAGTATTTT
>TRBJ1-1|TRBV20-1|.|.
CSASLARANTEAFF
TGCAGTGCTAGTTTGGCCAGGGCGAACACTGAAGCTTTCTTT
>TRBJ2-2|TRBV2|.|.
CASILGLKNTGELFF
.
>TRBJ2-5|TRBV6-1|few|.
CASSEGSGRAQYF
TGTGCCAGCAGTGAGGGGTCGGGTCGGGCCCAGTACTTC
>TRBJ2-2|TRBV4-3|.|TRBD1
CASSDRGVASGELFF
TGCGCCAGCAGCGACAGGGGTGTTGCGTCGGGGGAGCTGTTTTTT
>TRBJ2-5|TRBV2|.|TRBD2
CASRRLAGGQETQYF
TGTGCCAGCAGGAGACTAGCGGGGGGTCAAGAGACCCAGTACTTC
>TRBJ1-5|TRBV12-3/TRBV12-4|.|.
CASSAGVYSNQPQHF
TGTGCCAGCAGTGCAGGAGTCTATAGCAATCAGCCCCAGCATTTT
>TRBJ1-1|TRBV7-9|.|.
CASSLTSLPHRAFF
TGTGCCAGCAGCTTAACGAGTCTCCCGCATAGGGCTTTCTTT
>TRBJ1-1|TRBV9|few|TRBD1
CASSGTGRTEAFF
TGTGCCAGCAGCGGGACAGGGCGCACTGAAGCTTTCTTT
>TRBJ2-5|TRBV10-2|medium-sized|TRBD2
CASRPAGLAGGRETQYF
TGCGCCAGCAGGCCCGCCGGCCTAGCGGGGGGGCGGGAGACCCAGTACTTC
>TRBJ1-1|TRBV24-1|.|.
CATQTDSEAFF
TGTGCCACGCAGACCGACAGTGAAGCTTTCTTT
>TRBJ2-1|TRBV6-1|.|TRBD2
CASSNGLAGGITNEQFF
TGTGCCAGCAGTAACGGACTAGCGGGAGGGATTACGAATGAGCAGTTCTTC
>TRBJ2-5|TRBV7-3|.|.
CASSLTRQGETQYF
TGTGCCAGCAGCTTAACCCGGCAGGGGGAGACCCAGTACTTC
>TRBJ2-7|TRBV6-5|.|.
CASSYSRGSYEQYF
TGTGCCAGCAGTTACTCGAGGGGGTCCTACGAGCAGTACTTC
>TRBJ2-7|TRBV7-3|.|TRBD2
CASSLGLAGSYEQYF
TGTGCCAGCAGCTTAGGACTAGCGGGATCCTACGAGCAGTACTTC
>TRBJ2-1|TRBV7-9|once|.
CASSPLDEQFF
TGTGCCAGCAGCCCCCTTGATGAGCAGTTCTTC
>TRBJ1-1|TRBV10-2|few|.
CASSENMGAAEAFF
TGCGCCAGCAGTGAAAATATGGGGGCGGCTGAAGCTTTCTTT
>TRBJ2-2|TRBV7-8|few|.
CASSLARASRGKESGELFF
TGTGCCAGCAGCTTAGCAAGGGCGAGCAGGGGAAAGGAATCCGGGGAGCTGTTTTTT
>TRBJ2-1|TRBV11-2|.|TRBD2
CASGTGGNSYNEQFF
TGTGCCAGCGGGACGGGGGGTAACTCCTACAATGAGCAGTTCTTC
>TRBJ1-1|TRBV30|few|TRBD1
CACRGQLNTEAFF
TGTGCCTGCCGGGGACAGCTGAACACTGAAGCTTTCTTT
>TRBJ1-1|TRBV7-3|few|TRBD1
CASSKDRGRGEAFF
TGTGCCAGCAGCAAGGACAGGGGGCGAGGTGAAGCTTTCTTT
>TRBJ2-7|TRBV6-2/TRBV6-3|few|.
CASTPQPQYSYEQYF
TGTGCCAGCACTCCTCAACCCCAATACTCCTACGAGCAGTACTTC
>TRBJ2-2|TRBV20-1|.|TRBD2
CSAKGSGRGTGELFF
TGCAGTGCTAAGGGTAGCGGGAGAGGCACCGGGGAGCTGTTTTTT
>TRBJ2-3|TRBV24-1|.|.
CATSVRDTQYF
TGTGCCACCAGTGTCAGAGATACGCAGTATTTT
>TRBJ2-3|TRBV12-3/TRBV12-4|.|.
CASSSAGTRFQYF
TGTGCCAGCAGTTCGGCGGGAACTCGTTTCCAGTATTTT
>TRBJ2-6|TRBV21-1|.|.
CASSAHREPGANVLTF
TGTGCCAGCAGCGCCCACAGGGAGCCTGGGGCCAACGTCCTGACTTTC
>TRBJ2-3|TRBV11-3|.|.
CASEGFTDTQYF
TGTGCCAGCGAAGGCTTTACAGATACGCAGTATTTT
>TRBJ2-5|TRBV20-1|few|TRBD1
CSARTGGAVQETQYF
TGCAGTGCTAGGACAGGGGGGGCGGTACAAGAGACCCAGTACTTC
>TRBJ2-5|TRBV7-9|.|.
CASSSRLWLRNGTQYF
TGTGCCAGCAGCTCGAGGTTGTGGCTACGAAATGGGACCCAGTACTTC
>TRBJ2-1|TRBV7-8|.|TRBD1
CASSLRGGTGSYEQFF
TGTGCCAGCAGCCTACGAGGAGGGACAGGCAGCTATGAGCAGTTCTTC
>TRBJ1-2|TRBV24-1|few|.
CATSDSRVPYGYTF
TGTGCCACCAGTGATTCCAGGGTTCCCTATGGCTACACCTTC
>TRBJ1-4|TRBV7-9|.|.
CASSPALNEKLFF
TGTGCCAGCAGCCCAGCCCTTAATGAAAAACTGTTTTTT
>TRBJ2-2|TRBV5-1|few|TRBD2
CASSSPGLRTTGELFF
TGCGCCAGCAGCTCCCCGGGACTAAGAACGACCGGGGAGCTGTTTTTT
>TRBJ1-5|TRBV6-2/TRBV6-3|.|TRBD1
CASSAGQGSRMSNQPQHF
TGTGCCAGCAGTGCCGGACAGGGGTCGAGGATGAGCAATCAGCCCCAGCATTTT
>TRBJ2-7|TRBV30|.|TRBD1
CAWSVPDRFGFANYEQYF
TGTGCCTGGAGTGTACCGGACAGGTTCGGTTTTGCGAACTACGAGCAGTACTTC
>TRBJ2-7|TRBV11-2|few|TRBD2
CASSLSSSGGAKEQYF
TGTGCCAGCAGCTTATCATCTAGCGGGGGGGCGAAAGAGCAGTACTTC
>TRBJ2-7|TRBV5-4|.|TRBD1
CASKVGQGAVYEQYF
TGTGCCAGCAAGGTGGGACAGGGGGCTGTTTACGAGCAGTACTTC
>TRBJ1-1|TRBV2|.|TRBD1
CASSNLGQLLNTEAFF
TGTGCCAGCAGTAACCTGGGACAGCTTTTGAACACTGAAGCTTTCTTT
>TRBJ2-2|TRBV6-1|.|TRBD1
CASSKDRAPTGELFF
TGTGCCAGCAGCAAGGACAGGGCGCCCACCGGGGAGCTGTTTTTT
>TRBJ2-5|TRBV7-6|.|TRBD1
CASSLTGFKETQYF
TGTGCCAGCAGCTTGACAGGGTTCAAAGAGACCCAGTACTTC
>TRBJ1-1|TRBV6-1|few|TRBD1
CASRTTGDETEAFF
TGTGCCAGCAGGACGACAGGGGATGAGACTGAAGCTTTCTTT
>TRBJ2-3|TRBV7-3|few|TRBD2
CASSSTSGGTDTQYF
TGTGCCAGCAGCTCGACTAGCGGGGGCACAGATACGCAGTATTTT
>TRBJ1-1|TRBV6-1|few|.
CASSDPARGTKNTEAFF
TGTGCCAGCAGTGACCCGGCCAGGGGAACGAAGAACACTGAAGCTTTCTTT
>TRBJ1-1|TRBV28|.|.
CASTLLQRNTEAFF
TGTGCCAGCACCCTCCTCCAGAGAAACACTGAAGCTTTCTTT
>TRBJ1-1|TRBV7-9|few|.
CASRQQGGSSEAFF
TGTGCCAGCAGACAACAGGGTGGGTCGTCGGAAGCTTTCTTT
>TRBJ2-4|TRBV20-1|.|.
CSALNRLLAKNIQYF
TGCAGTGCTCTAAACCGACTGCTAGCCAAAAACATTCAGTACTTC